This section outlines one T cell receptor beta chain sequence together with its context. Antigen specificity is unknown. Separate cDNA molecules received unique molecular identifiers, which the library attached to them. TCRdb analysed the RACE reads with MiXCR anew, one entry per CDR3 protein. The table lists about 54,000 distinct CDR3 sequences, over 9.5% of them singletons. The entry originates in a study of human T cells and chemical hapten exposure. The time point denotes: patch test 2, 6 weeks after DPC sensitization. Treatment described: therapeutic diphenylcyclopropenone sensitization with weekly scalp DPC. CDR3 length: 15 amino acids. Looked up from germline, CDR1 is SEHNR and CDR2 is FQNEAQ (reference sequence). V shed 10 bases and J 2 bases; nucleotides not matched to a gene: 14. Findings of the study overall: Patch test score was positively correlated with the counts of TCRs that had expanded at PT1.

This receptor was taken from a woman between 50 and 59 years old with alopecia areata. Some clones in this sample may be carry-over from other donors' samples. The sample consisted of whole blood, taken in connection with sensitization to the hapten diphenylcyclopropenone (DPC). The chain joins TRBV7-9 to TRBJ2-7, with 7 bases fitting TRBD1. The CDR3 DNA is TGTGCCACGATGAACAGGGGAACGGTCACCTACGAGCAGTACTTC. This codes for CATMNRGTVTYEQYF.